The entry below gives a single T cell receptor beta chain sequence along with its context. Through a sample-barcoded 5' primer and a J-beta primer mix, a second PCR was run for roughly 6 to 12 cycles. TCRdb passed the 5' RACE reads through MiXCR, listing each CDR3 protein once. The data show hundreds of thousands of distinct CDR3 sequences, under 70% seen once. The V gene end was trimmed by 0 bases and the J gene end by 1 base; junction bases not matched to a gene: 5. Germline V gene lookup returns CDR1 LGHNA and CDR2 YNFKEQ. The length of the CDR3 is 17 residues. This record belongs to a study of blood T cells in healthy people across ages.

The chain links TRBV4-2 to TRBJ2-2, with 7 bases aligning to TRBD2. The receptor was isolated from a man between 60 and 70 years old in good health. Specimen: blood. This chain's CDR3 is CASSQDNQRGNTGELFF. CDR3 coding DNA: TGTGCCAGCAGCCAAGATAACCAGCGGGGGAACACCGGGGAGCTGTTTTTT.